This T cell receptor (beta chain) was recovered during a study of shared clonotypes between healthy human individuals. On this clone: Antigen specificity is unknown.

Findings and caveats of the study: Rarefaction revealed incomplete sorted-subset sequencing despite large depth.

CD45RO-negative cells were positively selected for CCR7, leaving out terminally differentiated effector memory CD45RA+ cells. Genomic DNA of each subset was evenly split across several immunoSEQ plates. Assay: immunoSEQ multiplex PCR; the TCRdb copy retains only in-frame clones and omits some. The sample yields around 1.9 million clones, approximately 94% seen once. Germline V CDR1 and CDR2: SGDLS, YYNGEE. CDR3 length equals 16 residues. The V and J ends lost 5 bases and 2 bases, in that order; junction bases with no gene match: 10. The chain uses TRBV9 and TRBJ1-3, with 7 bases fitting TRBD1. Sequenced material: naive CD8+ T cells from PBMCs. This TCR was recovered from a man aged 18-30 years in good health. Some clones in this sample may be carry-over from other donors' samples. CDR3 in amino acids: CASSHSQTGPGNTIYF. In DNA, the CDR3 is TGTGCCAGCAGTCACTCTCAGACAGGGCCTGGAAACACCATATATTTT.